The 18 T cell receptor beta chains reported below all come from one sample, sequenced in a study of OX40 agonist ivuxolimab in advanced cancers. Clones were sequenced by immunoSEQ multiplex PCR, and TCRdb holds only the in-frame ones, with some missing. The data hold about 50,000 clones, with around nine tenths observed a single time. The source was CD4+ or CD8+ T cells sorted from blood, collected in a trial of the OX40 agonist ivuxolimab. The receptors were sampled from an adult with an advanced solid tumor such as melanoma, head and neck, liver or kidney cancer.

J is TRBJ2-7 and V is TRBV5-1; D not certain. V was pared by 2 bases and J by 1 base, with 13 bases between. CDR3 length: 15 residues. The V gene's germline CDR1 is SGHRS and CDR2 YFSETQ. The CDR3 DNA reads TGCGCCAGCAGCTTCGGCAGAGACGGATCCTACGAGCAGTACGTC. It translates to CASSFGRDGSYEQYV.

This clone was detected once. This chain uses TRBV7-9 with TRBJ2-1; D remains unclear. With 7 bases removed from V and 0 bases from J, the gap between germline ends came to 22 bases. This CDR3 region has 18 residues. The V gene's germline CDR1 is SEHNR and CDR2 FQNEAQ (reference sequence). The CDR3 loop reads CASIKDGSYASSYNEQFF. CDR3 nucleotides: TGTGCCAGCATCAAAGACGGATCATACGCAAGCTCCTACAATGAGCAGTTCTTC.

The V gene is TRBV13, the J gene TRBJ2-7; D uncertain. The length of the CDR3 is 14 residues. V lost 0 bases, J lost 3 bases, and 9 bases lay in between. Looked up from germline, CDR1 is PRHDT and CDR2 is FYEKMQ (reference sequence). CDR3 residues: CASSLGTQLYEQYV. The CDR3, as DNA: TGTGCCAGCAGCTTAGGCACCCAACTCTACGAGCAGTACGTC.

This chain joins TRBV27 and TRBJ2-5; 7 nucleotides align to TRBD2. After removal of 4 bases from V and 5 bases from J, the junction contained 1 base not matched to a gene. Germline CDR1 reads MNHEY; CDR2 reads SMNVEV (reference sequence). This CDR3 contains 12 residues. CDR3 region: CASSYGGETQYF. The DNA for the CDR3 is TGTGCCAGCAGTTACGGGGGGGAGACCCAGTACTTC.

This clone is medium-sized in the sample. The rearrangement joins TRBV19 to TRBJ2-3; 9 positions agree with TRBD2. This CDR3 is 15 amino acids long. Unmatched junction bases numbered 3, after V lost 3 bases and J lost 2 bases. Germline V lookup: CDR1 LNHDA, CDR2 SQIVND (reference sequence). The CDR3 sequence is CASSMTSGSTDTQYF. CDR3 DNA: TGTGCCAGTAGTATGACTAGCGGATCCACAGATACGCAGTATTTT.

CDR3 nucleotides: TGTGCCAGCAGCCCGGACTACAGGGAGAACACTGAAGCTTTCTTT. Its protein product is CASSPDYRENTEAFF. The rearrangement uses TRBV7-8 and TRBJ1-1; D is perhaps TRBD1 (6 bases). Germline V CDR1 and CDR2: SGHVS, FQNEAQ. V shed 5 bases and J shed 1 base, with 14 bases lying between them. The CDR3 totals 15 residues.

V and J are TRBV6-6 and TRBJ1-4; D gene uncertain. CDR3 length equals 13 residues. Germline V gene data show CDR1 as MNHNY and CDR2 as SVGAGI (reference sequence). V shed 0 bases and J shed 5 bases, with 4 bases lying between them. The CDR3 DNA reads as TGTGCCAGCAGTTACTCTGAGAATGAAAAACTGTTTTTT. As protein: CASSYSENEKLFF.

This chain links TRBV9 with TRBJ2-1; no reliable D call. Deletions cut 0 bases from V and 0 bases from J, with 7 bases between. Germline CDR1 and CDR2: SGDLS and YYNGEE. The CDR3 is 15 amino acids. CDR3 coding DNA: TGTGCCAGCAGCGTAGATCAGGTCTCCTACAATGAGCAGTTCTTC. It translates to CASSVDQVSYNEQFF.

V and J are TRBV29-1 and TRBJ1-4; D might be TRBD1 (6 bases). The CDR3 loop spans 12 amino acids. Trimming removed 6 bases from V and 8 bases from J, with 13 bases in between. Germline lookup yields CDR1 SQVTM and CDR2 ANQGSEA. CDR3 DNA: TGCAGCGTACAGGGAAGTGGCGAAAAACTGTTTTTT. Protein: CSVQGSGEKLFF.

This chain uses TRBV5-5 with TRBJ1-2; tentatively, D is TRBD1 (5 bases). The germline V gene encodes CDR1 SGHKS and CDR2 YYEKEE (reference sequence). The V gene lost 4 bases and the J gene lost 4 bases, with 11 bases spanning the gap. The CDR3 totals 13 residues. The CDR3 DNA reads as TGTGCCAGCAGCAAGACAGCCAGCTATGGCTACACCTTC. It specifies CASSKTASYGYTF.

This clone appeared once. V gene TRBV13 combines with J gene TRBJ1-3; the D is unclear. V was cut by 5 bases and J by 4 bases, with 9 bases left in between. Germline V CDR1 and CDR2: PRHDT, FYEKMQ (reference sequence). CDR3 size: 13 residues. The CDR3 DNA reads as TGTGCCAGCAGCACTGAGTCGGGAAACACCATATATTTT. This codes for CASSTESGNTIYF.

V is TRBV7-9 and J is TRBJ2-2; the match to TRBD2 covers 8 bases. The length of the CDR3 is 16 residues. V gave up 5 bases and J gave up 0 bases; unmatched junction bases: 5. Germline assignment: CDR1 SEHNR and CDR2 FQNEAQ (reference sequence). The CDR3 region has the DNA TGTGCCAGCAGCCCCCCCGGGGGGGCGAACACCGGGGAGCTGTTTTTT. Translating it yields CASSPPGGANTGELFF.

CDR3 in amino acids: CASSTTGELFF. The CDR3 DNA is TGTGCCAGCTCAACCACCGGGGAGCTGTTTTTT. The chain uses TRBV25-1 and TRBJ2-2; D call uncertain. There are 11 residues in the CDR3. V lost 8 bases to trimming and J lost 4 bases, with 5 bases between them. Germline CDR1 reads MGHDK; CDR2 reads SYGVNS.

The chain has TRBV5-1 and TRBJ1-1; D is perhaps TRBD1 (5 bases). Germline CDR1 is SGHRS and CDR2 is YFSETQ. The CDR3 covers 14 residues. The V end was cut by 0 bases, the J end by 1 base, with 7 bases between. The CDR3, as DNA: TGCGCCAGCAGCTTGGCCGGACAGAACACTGAAGCTTTCTTT. Protein product: CASSLAGQNTEAFF.

J is TRBJ1-1 and V is TRBV2, with no clear D. The CDR3 spans 14 residues. CDR1 and CDR2 (germline): SNHLY, FYNNEI. The V end was cut by 4 bases, the J end by 4 bases, with 13 bases between. The CDR3 bases are TGTGCCAGCAGTGGGACTCAAGAGGGCACTGAAGCTTTCTTT. Its translation is CASSGTQEGTEAFF.

The gene calls are TRBV11-2 and TRBJ2-3; the match to TRBD2 covers 13 bases. Per the germline V gene, CDR1 is SGHAT and CDR2 is FQNNGV. The CDR3 has 16 amino acids. Trimming removed 5 bases from V and 10 bases from J; junction bases left unmatched: 12. Here the CDR3 DNA reads TGTGCCAGCAGCCCAAGGACTAGCGGGGGACCAATGGCGCAGTATTTT. This sequence encodes CASSPRTSGGPMAQYF.

The genes are TRBV5-4 and TRBJ2-1; TRBD2 agrees at 8 bases. The V gene end was trimmed by 2 bases and the J gene end by 8 bases; junction bases not matched to a gene: 6. This CDR3 spans 14 amino acids. Germline V gives CDR1 SGHNT, CDR2 YYREEE (reference sequence). The CDR3 region has the DNA TGTGCCAGCAGCTTTCGCGGGGGGACCGATGAGCAGTTCTTC. This sequence encodes CASSFRGGTDEQFF.

V and J are TRBV6-5 and TRBJ1-5; D is unclear. Germline CDR1 is MNHEY and CDR2 is SVGAGI. The CDR3 consists of 15 residues. Between the trimmed V and J ends, which lost 0 bases and 4 bases, there was a span of 10 bases. The CDR3 DNA is TGTGCCAGCAGTTACTCGATTAACAATAATCAGCCCCAGCATTTT. Translated, it gives CASSYSINNNQPQHF.